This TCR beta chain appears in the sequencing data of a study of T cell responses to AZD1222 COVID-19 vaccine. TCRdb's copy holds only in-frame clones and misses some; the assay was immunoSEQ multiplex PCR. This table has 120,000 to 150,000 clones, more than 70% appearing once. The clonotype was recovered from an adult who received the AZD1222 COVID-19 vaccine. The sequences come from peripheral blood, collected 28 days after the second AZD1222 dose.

CDR3 sequence reads: CASSVGLSLYNEQFF. The CDR3 DNA reads TGTGCCAGCAGCGTGGGACTTTCTCTCTACAATGAGCAGTTCTTC. J is TRBJ2-1 and V is TRBV9, with D maybe TRBD2 (6 bases). Trimming removed 2 bases at V and 3 bases at J, with 12 bases between. CDR3 length: 15 amino acids. Germline CDR1 is SGDLS and CDR2 is YYNGEE.